One and the same sample provided the 9 T cell receptor beta chains below, sequenced in a study of blood T cell repertoires in COVID-19. Sequenced by immunoSEQ multiplex PCR; TCRdb stores in-frame clones only, minus some. The sample lists under 350,000 clones; 65% to 90% were seen once. What was sequenced was peripheral blood. These receptors all stem from a human donor in a cohort sampled during active COVID-19.

The V call is TRBV6-6, the J call TRBJ2-7; TRBD1 matches 7 bases. Germline V gene sequence: CDR1 MNHNY, CDR2 SVGAGI (reference sequence). Trimming at V came to 6 bases and at J to 2 bases, leaving 1 base not matched to a gene. CDR3 length equals 12 residues. CDR3 coding DNA: TGTGCCAGCAGCGGGACAGCCTACGAGCAGTACTTC. Protein product: CASSGTAYEQYF.

The chain is built from TRBV12-3 or TRBV12-4 and TRBJ2-1, with D unclear. This CDR3 spans 13 amino acids. Between the trimmed V and J ends, which lost 0 bases and 3 bases, there was a span of 3 bases. This CDR3 is CASSLALYNEQFF. In DNA form, the CDR3 reads TGTGCCAGCAGTTTAGCACTCTACAATGAGCAGTTCTTC.

The rearrangement joins TRBV5-8 to TRBJ2-3; tentatively, D is TRBD2 (6 bases). Germline CDR1 SGHTS, CDR2 YDEGEE. There are 17 residues in the CDR3. The V and J ends lost 0 bases and 5 bases respectively, with 19 bases between them. This CDR3 is CASSLVGRGTLRDTQYF. CDR3 DNA sequence: TGTGCCAGCAGCTTGGTGGGGCGGGGAACCCTTCGAGATACGCAGTATTTT. Full variable domain (outside the CDR3, taken from reference TRBV5-8 and TRBJ2-3): EAGVTQSPTHLIKTRGQQATLRCSPISGHTSVYWYQQALGLGLQFLLWYDEGEERNRGNFPPRFSGRQFPNYSSELNVNALELEDSALYLCASSLVGRGTLRDTQYFGPGTRLTVL.

V is TRBV7-9 and J is TRBJ2-7; D is ambiguous. With 5 bases removed from V and 2 bases from J, the gap between germline ends came to 7 bases. This CDR3 region has 12 residues. CDR1 and CDR2 from the germline V gene are SEHNR and FQNEAQ (reference sequence). The CDR3 DNA follows: TGTGCCAGCAGCCCGTTCCCCTACGAGCAGTACTTC. As protein: CASSPFPYEQYF.

In this sample, this clone turned up a few times. The chain's CDR3 is CASSLALSGNTIYF. The CDR3 region has the DNA TGTGCCAGCAGCTTAGCGTTATCTGGAAACACCATATATTTT. The V and J genes are TRBV7-9 and TRBJ1-3; unclear D gene. The CDR3 sequence is 14 residues long. V was trimmed by 0 bases and J by 1 base, leaving 4 bases between them. CDR1 is SEHNR, CDR2 FQNEAQ, per germline (reference sequence). Combining the CDR3 with reference TRBV7-9 and TRBJ1-3 gives the whole variable domain DTGVSQNPRHKITKRGQNVTFRCDPISEHNRLYWYRQTLGQGPEFLTYFQNEAQLEKSRLLSDRFSAERPKGSFSTLEIQRTEQGDSAMYLCASSLALSGNTIYFGEGSWLTVV.

The rearrangement joins TRBV7-9 to TRBJ2-1, with TRBD2 matching 10 bases. V lost 6 bases, J lost 8 bases, and 7 bases stayed unmatched. Germline CDR1 is SEHNR and CDR2 is FQNEAQ (reference sequence). There are 14 residues in the CDR3. CDR3 region: CASRASGSVDEQFF. The CDR3 coding sequence is TGTGCCAGCAGGGCTAGCGGGAGTGTGGATGAGCAGTTCTTC.

The chain recombines TRBV6-6 with TRBJ2-5, with a tentative D call TRBD2 (6 bases). CDR1 is MNHNY and CDR2 is SVGAGI in the germline V gene (reference sequence). V lost 11 bases, J lost 1 base, and 11 bases lay in between. The CDR3 totals 12 residues. This CDR3 is CASGGSQETQYF. The CDR3 coding sequence is TGTGCCTCCGGGGGTTCCCAAGAGACCCAGTACTTC.

The CDR3: CASQGDLGRTDTQYF. The CDR3 nucleotides read TGTGCCAGCCAGGGGGACCTGGGCCGCACAGATACGCAGTATTTT. This chain links TRBV19 with TRBJ2-3; 7 bases match TRBD1. CDR1 LNHDA and CDR2 SQIVND come from the germline V gene (reference sequence). This CDR3 has 15 residues. The V segment lost 9 bases and the J segment 1 base; nucleotides outside the gene matches: 10.

This clone was detected once. The DNA of the CDR3 is TGTGCCAGCAGTTCAGATATTCAGCCCCAGCATTTT. Residues: CASSSDIQPQHF. The chain combines TRBV28 with TRBJ1-5; D uncertain. The CDR3 consists of 12 residues. Germline CDR1 and CDR2: MDHEN and SYDVKM. Trimming removed 4 bases at V and 6 bases at J, with 7 bases between.